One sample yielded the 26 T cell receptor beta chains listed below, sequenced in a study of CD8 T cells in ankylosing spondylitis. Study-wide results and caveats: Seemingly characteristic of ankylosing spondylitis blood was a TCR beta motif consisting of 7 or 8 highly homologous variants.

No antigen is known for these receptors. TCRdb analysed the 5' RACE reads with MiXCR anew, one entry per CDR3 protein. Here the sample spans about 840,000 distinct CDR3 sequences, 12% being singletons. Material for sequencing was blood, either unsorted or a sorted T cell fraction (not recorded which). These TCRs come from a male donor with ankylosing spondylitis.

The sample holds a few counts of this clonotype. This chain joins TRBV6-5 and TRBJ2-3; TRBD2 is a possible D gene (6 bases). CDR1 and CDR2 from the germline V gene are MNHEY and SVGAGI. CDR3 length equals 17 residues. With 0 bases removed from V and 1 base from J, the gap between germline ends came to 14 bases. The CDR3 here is CASSYSRAPSGTDTQYF. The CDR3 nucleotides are TGTGCCAGCAGTTACTCCAGGGCCCCTAGCGGCACAGATACGCAGTATTTT.

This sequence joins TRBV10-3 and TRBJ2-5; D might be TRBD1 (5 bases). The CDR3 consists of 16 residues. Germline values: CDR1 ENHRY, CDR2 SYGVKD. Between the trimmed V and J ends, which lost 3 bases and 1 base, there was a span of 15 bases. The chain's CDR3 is CAISEGQGVGQETQYF. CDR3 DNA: TGTGCCATCAGTGAAGGTCAGGGTGTGGGCCAAGAGACCCAGTACTTC.

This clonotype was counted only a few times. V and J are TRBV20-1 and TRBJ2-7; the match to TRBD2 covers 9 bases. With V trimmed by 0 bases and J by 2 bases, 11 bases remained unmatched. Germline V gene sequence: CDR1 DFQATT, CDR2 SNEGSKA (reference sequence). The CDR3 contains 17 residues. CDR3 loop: CSARDRQREVLTYEQYF. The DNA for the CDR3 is TGCAGTGCTAGAGATAGGCAGCGGGAGGTCCTTACCTACGAGCAGTACTTC.

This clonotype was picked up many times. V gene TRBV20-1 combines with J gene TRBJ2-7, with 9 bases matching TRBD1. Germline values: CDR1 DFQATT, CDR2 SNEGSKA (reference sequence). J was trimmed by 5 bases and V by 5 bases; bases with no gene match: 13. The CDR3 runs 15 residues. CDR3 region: CSAWGPTGGGDEQYF. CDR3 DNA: TGCAGTGCTTGGGGCCCCACAGGGGGCGGCGACGAGCAGTACTTC.

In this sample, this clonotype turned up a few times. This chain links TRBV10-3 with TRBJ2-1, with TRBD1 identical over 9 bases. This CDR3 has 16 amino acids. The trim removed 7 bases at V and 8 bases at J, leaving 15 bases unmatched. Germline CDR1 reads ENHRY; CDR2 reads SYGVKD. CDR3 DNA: TGTGCCATCACCCATAGGACAGGGGCTAGGCGGGATGAGCAGTTCTTC. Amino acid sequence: CAITHRTGARRDEQFF.

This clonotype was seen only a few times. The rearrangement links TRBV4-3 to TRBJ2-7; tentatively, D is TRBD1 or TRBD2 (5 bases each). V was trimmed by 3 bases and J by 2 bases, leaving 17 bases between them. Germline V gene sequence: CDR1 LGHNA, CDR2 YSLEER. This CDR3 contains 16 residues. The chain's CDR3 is CASSQGETVGTYEQYF. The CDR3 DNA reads TGCGCCAGCAGCCAGGGGGAGACGGTAGGAACCTACGAGCAGTACTTC.

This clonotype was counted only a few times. Written as DNA, the CDR3 is TGCAGCGTTGAGAGGTTTAGGGGGCTGGGGCCGAAATCCAATGAGCAGTTCTTC. The encoded protein is CSVERFRGLGPKSNEQFF. This chain joins TRBV29-1 and TRBJ2-1; 7 bases map to TRBD1. CDR1 is SQVTM and CDR2 is ANQGSEA in the germline V gene. The length of the CDR3 is 18 residues. V was pared by 3 bases and J by 6 bases, with 20 bases of the junction left unmatched.

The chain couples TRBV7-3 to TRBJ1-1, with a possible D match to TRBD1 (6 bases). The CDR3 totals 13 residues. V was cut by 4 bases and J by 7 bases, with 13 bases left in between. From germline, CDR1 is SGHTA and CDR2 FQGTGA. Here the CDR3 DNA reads TGTGCCAGCAGCTCCCAGGGGAGGAGTGAAGCTTTCTTT. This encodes CASSSQGRSEAFF.

For the CDR3, the DNA is TGTGCTTCGGGGGTTTGGGGCAATGAGCAGTTCTTC. Encoded protein: CASGVWGNEQFF. This chain connects TRBV9 to TRBJ2-1; D is perhaps TRBD2 (6 bases). Germline V gene lookup returns CDR1 SGDLS and CDR2 YYNGEE. This CDR3 is 12 amino acids long.

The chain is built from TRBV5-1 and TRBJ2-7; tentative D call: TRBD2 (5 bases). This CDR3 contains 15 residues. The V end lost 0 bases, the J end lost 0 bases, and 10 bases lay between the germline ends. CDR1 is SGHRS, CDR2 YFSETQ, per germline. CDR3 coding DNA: TGCGCCAGCAGCTTGGGGGGAGAGAGCTCCTACGAGCAGTACTTC. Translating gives CASSLGGESSYEQYF.

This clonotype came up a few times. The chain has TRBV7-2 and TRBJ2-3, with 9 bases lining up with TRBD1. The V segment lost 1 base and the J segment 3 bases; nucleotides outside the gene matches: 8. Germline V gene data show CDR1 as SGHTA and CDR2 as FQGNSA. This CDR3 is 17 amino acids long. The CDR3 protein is CASSLVPPGQGTDTQYF. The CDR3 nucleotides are TGTGCCAGCAGCTTAGTTCCCCCGGGACAGGGAACAGATACGCAGTATTTT.

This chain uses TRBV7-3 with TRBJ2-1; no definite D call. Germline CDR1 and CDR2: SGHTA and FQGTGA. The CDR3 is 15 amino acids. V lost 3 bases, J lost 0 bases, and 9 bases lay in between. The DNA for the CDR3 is TGTGCCAGCAGCTTTGCCGCGAGCTCCTACAATGAGCAGTTCTTC. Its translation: CASSFAASSYNEQFF.

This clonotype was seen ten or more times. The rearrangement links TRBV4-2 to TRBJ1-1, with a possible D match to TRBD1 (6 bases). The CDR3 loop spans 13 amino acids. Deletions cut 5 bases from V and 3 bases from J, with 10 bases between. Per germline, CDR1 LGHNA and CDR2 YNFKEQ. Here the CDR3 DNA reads TGTGCCAGCAGCTGGACAGAGGACACTGAAGCTTTCTTT. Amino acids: CASSWTEDTEAFF.

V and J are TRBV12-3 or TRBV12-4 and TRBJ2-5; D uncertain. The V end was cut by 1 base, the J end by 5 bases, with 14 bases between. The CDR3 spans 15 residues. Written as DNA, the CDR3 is TGTGCCAGCAGTTTAGGGGGTCGGTTTGCCGAGACCCAGTACTTC. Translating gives CASSLGGRFAETQYF.

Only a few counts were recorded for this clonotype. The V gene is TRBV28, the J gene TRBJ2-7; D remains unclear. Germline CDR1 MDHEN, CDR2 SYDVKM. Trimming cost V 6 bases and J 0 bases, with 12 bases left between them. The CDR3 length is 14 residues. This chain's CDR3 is CASSRQPFSYEQYF. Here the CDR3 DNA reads TGTGCCAGCAGCCGACAACCCTTCTCCTACGAGCAGTACTTC.

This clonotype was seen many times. This chain's CDR3 is CAISESTAANEQFF. The CDR3 bases are TGTGCCATCAGTGAGTCGACTGCCGCCAATGAGCAGTTCTTC. The chain has TRBV10-3 and TRBJ2-1; D is uncertain. The V and J ends lost 0 bases and 6 bases respectively, with 9 bases between them. Germline V CDR1 and CDR2: ENHRY, SYGVKD. The CDR3 spans 14 residues.

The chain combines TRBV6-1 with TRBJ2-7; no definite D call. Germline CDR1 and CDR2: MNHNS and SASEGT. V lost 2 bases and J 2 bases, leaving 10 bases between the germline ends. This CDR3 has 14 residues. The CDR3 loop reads CASSESPGPYEQYF. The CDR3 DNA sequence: TGTGCCAGCAGTGAATCCCCAGGCCCCTACGAGCAGTACTTC.

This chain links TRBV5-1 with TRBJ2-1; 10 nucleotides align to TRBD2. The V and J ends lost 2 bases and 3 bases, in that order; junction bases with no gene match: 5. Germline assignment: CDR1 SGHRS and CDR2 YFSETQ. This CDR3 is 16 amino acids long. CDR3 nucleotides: TGCGCCAGCAGCTTTATTAGCGGGAGGCTCTACAATGAGCAGTTCTTC. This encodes CASSFISGRLYNEQFF.

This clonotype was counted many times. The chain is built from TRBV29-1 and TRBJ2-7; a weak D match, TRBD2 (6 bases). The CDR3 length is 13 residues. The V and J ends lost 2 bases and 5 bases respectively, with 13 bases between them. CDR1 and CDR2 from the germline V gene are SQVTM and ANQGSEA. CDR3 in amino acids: CSVESGSVDEQYF. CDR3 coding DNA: TGCAGCGTTGAATCCGGGAGTGTCGACGAGCAGTACTTC.

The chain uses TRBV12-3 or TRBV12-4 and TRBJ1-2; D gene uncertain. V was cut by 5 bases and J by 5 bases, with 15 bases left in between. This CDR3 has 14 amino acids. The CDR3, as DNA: TGTGCCAGCAGTAAGAGCCGCCTAGGGTATGGCTACACCTTC. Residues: CASSKSRLGYGYTF.

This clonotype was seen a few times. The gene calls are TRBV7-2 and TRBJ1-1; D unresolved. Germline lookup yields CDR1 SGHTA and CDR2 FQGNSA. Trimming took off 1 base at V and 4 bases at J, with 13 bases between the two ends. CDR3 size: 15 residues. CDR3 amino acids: CASSLDLGLGTEAFF. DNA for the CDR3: TGTGCCAGCAGCTTAGATCTGGGGTTGGGCACTGAAGCTTTCTTT.

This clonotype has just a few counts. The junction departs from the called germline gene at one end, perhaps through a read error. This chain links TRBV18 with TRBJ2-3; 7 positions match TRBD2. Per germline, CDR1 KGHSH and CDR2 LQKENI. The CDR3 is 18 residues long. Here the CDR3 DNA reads TGTGCCAGCTCTCCACGGCGGGAGACTGGGGCTAGCACAGATACGCAGTATTTT. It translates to CASSPRRETGASTDTQYF. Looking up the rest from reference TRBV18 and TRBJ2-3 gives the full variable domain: NAGVMQNPRHLVRRRGQEARLRCSPMKGHSHVYWYRQLPEEGLKFMVYLQKENIIDESGMPKERFSAEFPKEGPSILRIQQVVRGDSAAYFCASSPRRETGASTDTQYFGPGTRLTVL.

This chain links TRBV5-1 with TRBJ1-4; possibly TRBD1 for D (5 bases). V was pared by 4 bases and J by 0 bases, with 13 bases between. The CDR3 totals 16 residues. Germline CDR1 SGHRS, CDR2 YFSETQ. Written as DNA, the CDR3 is TGCGCCAGCAGCCCTCCTGACAGTGCAACTAATGAAAAACTGTTTTTT. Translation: CASSPPDSATNEKLFF.

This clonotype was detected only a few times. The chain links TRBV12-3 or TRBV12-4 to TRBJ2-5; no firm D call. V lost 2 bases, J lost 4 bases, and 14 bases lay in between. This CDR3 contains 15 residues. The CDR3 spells CASSLTRGGAETQYF. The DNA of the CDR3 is TGTGCCAGCAGTTTAACCCGAGGCGGAGCAGAGACCCAGTACTTC.

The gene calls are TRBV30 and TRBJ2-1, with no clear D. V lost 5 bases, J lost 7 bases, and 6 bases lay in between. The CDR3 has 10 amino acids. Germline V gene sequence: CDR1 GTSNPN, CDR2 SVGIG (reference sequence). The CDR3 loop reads CAWGRNEQFF. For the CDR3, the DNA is TGTGCCTGGGGACGGAATGAGCAGTTCTTC.

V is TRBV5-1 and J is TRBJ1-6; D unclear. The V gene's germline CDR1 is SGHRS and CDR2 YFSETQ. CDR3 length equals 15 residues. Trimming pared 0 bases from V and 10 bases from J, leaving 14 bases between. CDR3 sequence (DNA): TGCGCCAGCAGCTTGGGTCGGGGTTCGGGGTCACCCCTCCACTTT. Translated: CASSLGRGSGSPLHF.